The present TCR beta chain was sequenced within a study of vaccination effects on CD4 cells after COVID-19. Study as a whole: Each participant was administered two doses of either the BNT162b2 or the mRNA-1273 vaccine. Study-level points and caveats: Convalescent post-vaccine spike-reactive clones were mostly newly vaccine-induced.

Details on this clone: The antigen is unknown.

The ViraFEST assay expanded antigen-specific CD4+ T cells with viral peptide pools before sequencing. Between days 9 and 11 of culture, CD4+ T cells were separated out. The person had a PCR-confirmed SARS-CoV-2 infection during March to December 2020. In culture with 8 to 10 IU/ml IL-2 and 9 to 10 ug/ml peptides, PBMC were grown at 1.5 million to 2 million per well. The repertoire was sequenced with immunoSEQ multiplex PCR; TCRdb's copy has only in-frame clones and lacks some. The table has around 30,000 clones, about three quarters seen once; the top ten hold 15% to 20%. The germline CDR1 and CDR2 sequences are SGHNT and YYREEE (reference sequence). V lost 2 bases and J lost 5, with 23 bases in between. The CDR3 length is 17 residues.

This chain connects TRBV5-4 to TRBJ2-7; D possibly corresponds to TRBD2 (7 bases). The receptor comes from a human donor who had a prior SARS-CoV-2 infection. This sample comprised CD4+ T cells from PBMCs cultured with HCoV-NL63 spike peptides, obtained before COVID-19 vaccination. The CDR3 region has the DNA TGTGCCAGCAGCTTCGGGGGGCTAAGGTCAATTCGCGACGAGCAGTACTTC. Translating gives CASSFGGLRSIRDEQYF.